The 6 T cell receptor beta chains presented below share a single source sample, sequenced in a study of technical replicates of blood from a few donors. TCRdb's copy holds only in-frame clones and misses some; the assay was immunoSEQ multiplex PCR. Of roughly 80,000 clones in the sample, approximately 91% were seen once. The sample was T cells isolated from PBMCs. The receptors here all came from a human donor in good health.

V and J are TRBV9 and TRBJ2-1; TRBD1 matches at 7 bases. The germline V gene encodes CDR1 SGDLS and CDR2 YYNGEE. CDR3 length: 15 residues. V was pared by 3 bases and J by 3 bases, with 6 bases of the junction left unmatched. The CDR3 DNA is TGTGCCAGCAGCGACACCGGGACAGTCTACAATGAGCAGTTCTTC. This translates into CASSDTGTVYNEQFF.

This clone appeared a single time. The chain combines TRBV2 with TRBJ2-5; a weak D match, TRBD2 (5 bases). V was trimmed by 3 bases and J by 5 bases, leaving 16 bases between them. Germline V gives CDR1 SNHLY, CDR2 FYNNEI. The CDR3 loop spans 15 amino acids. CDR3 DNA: TGTGCCAGCAGTGAGGTGGGAGAGGGCGAGGAGACCCAGTACTTC. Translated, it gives CASSEVGEGEETQYF.

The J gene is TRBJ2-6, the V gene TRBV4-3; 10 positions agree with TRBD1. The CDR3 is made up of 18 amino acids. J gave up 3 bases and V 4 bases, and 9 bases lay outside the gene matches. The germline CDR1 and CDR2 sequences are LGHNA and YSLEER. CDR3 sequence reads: CASSPGPGQGFGANVLTF. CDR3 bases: TGCGCCAGCAGCCCCGGACCGGGACAGGGGTTTGGGGCCAACGTCCTGACTTTC.

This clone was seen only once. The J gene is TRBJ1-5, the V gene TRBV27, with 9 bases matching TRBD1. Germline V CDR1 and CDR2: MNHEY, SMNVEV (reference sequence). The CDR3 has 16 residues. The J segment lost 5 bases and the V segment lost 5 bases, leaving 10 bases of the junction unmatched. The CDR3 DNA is TGTGCCAGCAGTCCGACTCACAGGGGGCCCTATCAGCCCCAGCATTTT. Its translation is CASSPTHRGPYQPQHF.

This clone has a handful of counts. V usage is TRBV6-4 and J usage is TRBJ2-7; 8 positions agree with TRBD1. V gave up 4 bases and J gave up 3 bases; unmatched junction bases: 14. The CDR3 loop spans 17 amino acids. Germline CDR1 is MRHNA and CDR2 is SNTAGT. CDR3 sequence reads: CASSGRDRKYWDYEQYF. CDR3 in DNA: TGTGCCAGCAGTGGGAGGGACAGGAAGTATTGGGACTACGAGCAGTACTTC.

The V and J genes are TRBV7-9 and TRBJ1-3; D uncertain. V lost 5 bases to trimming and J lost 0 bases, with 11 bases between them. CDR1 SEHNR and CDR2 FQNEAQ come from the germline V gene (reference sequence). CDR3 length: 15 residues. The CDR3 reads CASSPRESSGNTIYF. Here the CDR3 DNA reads TGTGCCAGCAGCCCTAGGGAGAGCTCTGGAAACACCATATATTTT.